These 7 T cell receptor beta chains came from one sample sequenced in a study of response to subunit inactivated influenza vaccine (dated by TCRdb to the late 2010s). Library prep was done by RT-PCR. The sequencing machine was an Illumina HiSeq 2500. TCRdb reworked the public reads: Q25 trimming with fastp, MiXCR clone assembly, productive beta chains retained. Rows with one shared CDR3 protein collapse into an entry with the most common genes and DNA. This sample is represented by 500,000 to 650,000 distinct CDR3 sequences; under 9% of them were singletons. Of the sample, approximately 13% falls within the top ten clones. The source was PBMCs from blood, collected less than 30 months after vaccination. These receptors came from a man aged 50 to 75 who received an inactivated influenza vaccine. Donor details come from another sample of the same person, matched by shared clones.

This clonotype was seen at least ten times. This chain joins TRBV12-3 or TRBV12-4 and TRBJ2-3, with TRBD2 matching over 11 bases. With 6 bases clipped from V and 3 bases from J, the junction kept 2 bases outside the gene matches. The CDR3 is made up of 14 amino acids. CDR3 DNA: TGTGCCAGCAGGAGGACTAGCGGGACAGATACGCAGTATTTT. Amino acid sequence: CASRRTSGTDTQYF.

The V gene is TRBV12-3 or TRBV12-4, the J gene TRBJ1-2; 8 bases are a match to TRBD1. The junction had 14 bases not matched to a gene; V was cut back by 6 bases and J by 8 bases. CDR3 length equals 15 residues. CDR3 DNA: TGTGCCAGCAGAGATTACGGACAGGGTTTAGGCGGCTACACCTTC. It translates to CASRDYGQGLGGYTF.

This sequence joins TRBV10-3 and TRBJ2-7; the D gene is possibly TRBD2 (5 bases). CDR1 and CDR2 from the germline V gene are ENHRY and SYGVKD. CDR3 length equals 15 residues. Deletions cut 3 bases from V and 0 bases from J, with 12 bases between. CDR3 coding DNA: TGTGCCATCAGTGAAACTAGTCATTTCTCCTACGAGCAGTACTTC. Amino acids: CAISETSHFSYEQYF.

This clonotype has a handful of counts. The chain joins TRBV30 to TRBJ1-1; D is ambiguous. Trimming pared 4 bases from V and 5 bases from J, leaving 11 bases between. CDR3 length: 12 amino acids. Germline CDR1 and CDR2: GTSNPN and SVGIG (reference sequence). CDR3 sequence reads: CAWTKRGTEAFF. The CDR3 nucleotides are TGTGCCTGGACCAAGAGAGGGACTGAAGCTTTCTTT.

This clonotype was detected only a few times. The CDR3 DNA follows: TGCGCCAGCAGCGGACGGGACAGGGCCATTAAGAACACCGGGGAGCTGTTTTTT. Translated: CASSGRDRAIKNTGELFF. This chain joins TRBV5-1 and TRBJ2-2; TRBD1 aligns across 9 bases. CDR1 and CDR2 from the germline V gene are SGHRS and YFSETQ. This CDR3 contains 18 residues. V lost 4 bases, J lost 1 base, and 11 bases stayed unmatched.

The chain joins TRBV5-1 to TRBJ2-1; D ambiguous. The CDR3 contains 15 residues. Germline V CDR1 and CDR2: SGHRS, YFSETQ. Between the trimmed V and J ends, which lost 0 bases and 4 bases, there was a span of 11 bases. CDR3 loop: CASSLDAASYNEQFF. The DNA for the CDR3 is TGCGCCAGCAGCTTGGACGCGGCAAGTTACAATGAGCAGTTCTTC.

This clonotype was seen a few times. This rearrangement joins TRBV29-1 to TRBJ2-5; D gene uncertain. V was shortened by 3 bases and J by 6 bases, with 11 bases between the two germline ends. The CDR3 loop spans 12 amino acids. Germline assignment: CDR1 SQVTM and CDR2 ANQGSEA. This CDR3 reads CSVEVATKTQYF. For the CDR3, the DNA is TGCAGCGTTGAGGTGGCCACGAAGACCCAGTACTTC.